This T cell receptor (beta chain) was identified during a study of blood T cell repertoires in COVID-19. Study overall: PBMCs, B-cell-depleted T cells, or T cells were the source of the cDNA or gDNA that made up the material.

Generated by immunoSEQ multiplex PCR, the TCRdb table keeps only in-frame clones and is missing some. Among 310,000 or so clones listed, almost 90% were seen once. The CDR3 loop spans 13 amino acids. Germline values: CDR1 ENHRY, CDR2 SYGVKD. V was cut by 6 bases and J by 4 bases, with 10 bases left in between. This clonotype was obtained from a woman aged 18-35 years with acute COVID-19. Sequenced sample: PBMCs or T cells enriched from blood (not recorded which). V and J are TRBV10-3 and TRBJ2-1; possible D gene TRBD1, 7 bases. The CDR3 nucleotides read TGTGCCATCAGGCGGGACAGTTACAATGAGCAGTTCTTC. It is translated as CAIRRDSYNEQFF.